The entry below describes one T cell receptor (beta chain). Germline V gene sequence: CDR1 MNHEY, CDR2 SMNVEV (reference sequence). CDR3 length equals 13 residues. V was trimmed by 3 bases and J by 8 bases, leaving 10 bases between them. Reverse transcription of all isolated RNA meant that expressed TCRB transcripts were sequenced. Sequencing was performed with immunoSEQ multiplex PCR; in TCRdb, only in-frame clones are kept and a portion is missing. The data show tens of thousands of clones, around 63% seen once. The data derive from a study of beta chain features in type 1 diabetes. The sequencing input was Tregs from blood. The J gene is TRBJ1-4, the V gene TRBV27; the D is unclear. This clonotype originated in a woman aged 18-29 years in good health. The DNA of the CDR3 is TGTGCCAGCAGTTTTCCGGGATCCGAAAAACTGTTTTTT. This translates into CASSFPGSEKLFF.